The clone carrying this T cell receptor beta chain appeared once. Its antigen is not identified. TCRdb's table, derived via immunoSEQ multiplex PCR, lists solely in-frame clones and lacks some. The repertoire holds about 2.4 million clones, with approximately 92% as singletons. In germline, CDR1 is SGHRS, CDR2 YFSETQ. The CDR3 extends over 14 amino acids. With 7 bases removed from V and 4 bases from J, the gap between germline ends came to 14 bases. The record originates from a study of shared clonotypes between healthy human individuals. The study, taken as a whole, reports: Larger estimated richness was generally seen in naive subsets than in memory subsets.

The sequence came from a man between 18 and 29 years old in good health. The chain links TRBV5-1 to TRBJ1-4, with a tentative D call TRBD1 (5 bases). Sequencing used naive CD4+ T cells sorted from blood. Sample subset: CD45RA+ positively selected. CDR3 in DNA: TGCGCCAGCGGACGGGACGAGTTTAATGAAAAACTGTTTTTT. Translated, it gives CASGRDEFNEKLFF.